These T cell receptor beta chains were read from a single sample in a study of blood T cell repertoires in COVID-19. Sequenced by immunoSEQ multiplex PCR; TCRdb stores in-frame clones only, minus some. The table records some 350,000 clones, approximately 86% of them present only once. Material for sequencing was peripheral blood. The receptors shown here come from a human donor in a cohort sampled during active COVID-19. CDR3s include the opening cysteine and the closing phenylalanine or tryptophan. The D gene is left open where the match is weak. Clone size appears in some rows only: once, few, many, or a class for an expanded clone.

d_gene	j_gene	abundance	v_gene	CDR3nt	CDR3aa
NA	TRBJ1-1	NA	TRBV15	TGTGCCACCAGGACTAGCTATCAGAACACTGAAGCTTTCTTT	CATRTSYQNTEAFF
TRBD2	TRBJ2-3	few	TRBV7-2	TGTGCCAGCAGCTCGGGACTAGCGGGCCGGAGCACAGATACGCAGTATTTT	CASSSGLAGRSTDTQYF
NA	TRBJ2-1	NA	TRBV11-3	TGTGCCAGCAGCTTGGGGCTAGCGTCCGATGAGCAGTTCTTC	CASSLGLASDEQFF
NA	TRBJ2-7	NA	TRBV6-5	TGTGCCAGCAGTTACGGGGGCGATGCCTCCTACGAGCAGTACTTC	CASSYGGDASYEQYF
TRBD1	TRBJ1-1	NA	TRBV15	TGTGCCACCAGCAGGGTCGGGGGACAGGGGATTGGAGACACTGAAGCTTTCTTT	CATSRVGGQGIGDTEAFF
TRBD1	TRBJ1-1	once	TRBV19	TGTGCCAGTAGCCCACGAGGTGGGATGAGGGGGCACACTGAAGCTTTCTTT	CASSPRGGMRGHTEAFF
NA	TRBJ1-2	NA	TRBV4-1	TGCGCCAGCAGGAGGGCAGGAGCCCGGGGCTACACCTTC	CASRRAGARGYTF
TRBD1	TRBJ2-5	once	TRBV6-5	TGTGCCAGCAGTAAAACAGGGGTCCAAGAGACCCAGTACTTC	CASSKTGVQETQYF
NA	TRBJ1-1	NA	TRBV19	TGTGCCAGTTCCGGGTTTTCAGCTTTCTTT	CASSGFSAFF
NA	TRBJ1-2	NA	TRBV21-1	TGTGCCAGCGGACAGGGATTCCATGGCTACACCTTC	CASGQGFHGYTF
NA	TRBJ2-1	NA	TRBV7-2	TGTGCCAGCAGCTTCCTCGCAAGAGGCCGCAACAATGAGCAGTTCTTC	CASSFLARGRNNEQFF
NA	TRBJ2-5	NA	TRBV7-3	TGTGCCAGCAGCTTAACGGGGTCGGGGATGGAGACCCAGTACTTC	CASSLTGSGMETQYF
TRBD1	TRBJ1-3	NA	TRBV11-2	TGTGCCAGCAGCTTCGGGACAGGATCCGCTGGAAACACCATATATTTT	CASSFGTGSAGNTIYF
TRBD2	TRBJ2-1	NA	TRBV24-1	TGTGCCACCGAGCGGGGGGTTAGGACACATAGGAACAATGAGCAGTTCTTC	CATERGVRTHRNNEQFF
TRBD2	TRBJ2-7	few	TRBV9	TGTGCCAGCAGCGAGCGGCCCGGGACTAGCGGATCCTACGAGCAGTACTTC	CASSERPGTSGSYEQYF
NA	TRBJ2-7	NA	TRBV3-1/TRBV3-2	TGTGCCAGCAGCCAAGGCGGGCGGACCTACGAGCAGTACTTC	CASSQGGRTYEQYF
TRBD1	TRBJ2-7	NA	TRBV3-1/TRBV3-2	TGTGCCAGCAGCCAAGATGGGCAGGGGGCTTACGAGCAGTACTTC	CASSQDGQGAYEQYF
TRBD2	TRBJ2-7	NA	TRBV5-1	TGCGCCAGCAGCTTAAGGACTAGCGGGTACTACGAGCAGTACTTC	CASSLRTSGYYEQYF
TRBD1	TRBJ1-5	NA	TRBV6-1	TGTGCCAGCAGTGAACAGGGGGCTCAGGGTCAGCCCCAGCATTTT	CASSEQGAQGQPQHF
TRBD2	TRBJ2-1	NA	TRBV9	TGTGCCAGCAGCGTGTCCGGGACTAGCGGGGAGGATGAGCAGTTCTTC	CASSVSGTSGEDEQFF
TRBD1	TRBJ2-7	NA	TRBV10-3	TGTGCCATCAGTTCCGGGACAGGTCTCTACGAGCAGTACTTC	CAISSGTGLYEQYF
TRBD2	TRBJ2-3	NA	TRBV6-5	TGTGCCAGCAGTTGGACTAGCGGGGGGACAGATACGCAGTATTTT	CASSWTSGGTDTQYF
TRBD1	TRBJ1-2	NA	TRBV5-1	TGCGCCAGCAGCTTGGCGCGACAGGGCACCTATGTGGGCTCCTCTGGCTACACCTTC	CASSLARQGTYVGSSGYTF
NA	TRBJ2-7	NA	TRBV9	TGTGCCAGCAGCGTAGCCAGCGGTACCCCCTCCTACGAGCAGTACTTC	CASSVASGTPSYEQYF
NA	TRBJ1-2	NA	TRBV7-2	TGTGCCAGCAGCTTAGAGGGAGCGGGCGGCTACACCTTC	CASSLEGAGGYTF
NA	TRBJ2-7	few	TRBV20-1	TGCAGTGCTAGTGTAAGCGGTACCTACGAGCAGTACTTC	CSASVSGTYEQYF
TRBD2	TRBJ2-1	NA	TRBV7-3	TGTGCCAGCAGCTACCGCGGGGGGCCTGGTGAGCAGTTCTTC	CASSYRGGPGEQFF
NA	TRBJ2-5	NA	TRBV5-4	TGTGCCAGCAGCTTGGTAGCGTTCGGATCCGGCGGGGAGACCCAGTACTTC	CASSLVAFGSGGETQYF
NA	TRBJ2-1	NA	TRBV4-1	TGCGCCAGCAGCCAGCACCGGGAGTTGGCGGGCAATGAGCAGTTCTTC	CASSQHRELAGNEQFF
NA	TRBJ2-3	NA	TRBV6-1	TGTGCCAGCAGTGAAGTAGCAAGCGATCCAGATACGCAGTATTTT	CASSEVASDPDTQYF
TRBD2	TRBJ2-2	NA	TRBV10-3	TGTGCCATCAATTTAGCGGGAGTCGGCGGGGAGCTGTTTTTT	CAINLAGVGGELFF
TRBD2	TRBJ2-2	NA	TRBV7-9	TGTGCCAGCAGCTTACAGCGGGGGGGTGCCGGGGAGCTGTTTTTT	CASSLQRGGAGELFF
NA	TRBJ2-7	NA	TRBV2	TGTGCCAGCAGTGACACCCTAGTCTACGAGCAGTACTTC	CASSDTLVYEQYF
NA	TRBJ2-3	NA	TRBV6-5	TGTGCCAGCAGTTACCTCGAGGCGCAGTATTTT	CASSYLEAQYF
NA	TRBJ1-2	NA	TRBV27	TGTGCCAGCAGTCGATCTCAGGTTTCCTCTAACTATGGCTACACCTTC	CASSRSQVSSNYGYTF
NA	TRBJ1-3	NA	TRBV5-4	TGTGCCAGCAGCTTGACTGGCCGGGGGAACACCATATATTTT	CASSLTGRGNTIYF
TRBD1	TRBJ2-3	NA	TRBV5-1	TGCGCCAGCAGCTTGGGACAGGGGGCTGAAGCAGATACGCAGTATTTT	CASSLGQGAEADTQYF
TRBD1	TRBJ2-7	NA	TRBV6-1	TGTGCCAGCAGTGAATTTGGGACAGGGACCTCCAACGAGCAGTACTTC	CASSEFGTGTSNEQYF
NA	TRBJ1-4	NA	TRBV7-2	TGTGCCAGCAGGCCGGGTCCGGCGGATGGGGAAAAACTGTTTTTT	CASRPGPADGEKLFF
NA	TRBJ2-1	once	TRBV4-1	TGCGCCAGCAGCCAAGATCATTCTATGACGGGGTCCTACAATGAGCAGTTCTTC	CASSQDHSMTGSYNEQFF
TRBD1	TRBJ2-7	NA	TRBV7-8	TGTGCCAGCAGCCAAGACAGGGGCGTTGGTGAGCAGTACTTC	CASSQDRGVGEQYF
TRBD1	TRBJ1-2	NA	TRBV28	TGTGCCAGCAGGTCGACAGGGGGCGATAACTATGGCTACACCTTC	CASRSTGGDNYGYTF
NA	TRBJ1-4	NA	TRBV18	TGTGCCAGCTCACCAGAACCGGCGGATGGAAATGAAAAACTGTTTTTT	CASSPEPADGNEKLFF